These 25 T cell receptor beta chains originate from one sample sequenced in a study of siplizumab effects on memory and regulatory T cells. Some clones are missing from TCRdb's copy, which holds only in-frame ones; the method was immunoSEQ multiplex PCR. The sample lists tens of thousands of clones; around 97% were seen once. What was sequenced was naive CD4+ T cells sorted from blood. Source of these receptors: a human donor in good health.

The V and J genes are TRBV7-2 and TRBJ1-4; D might be TRBD1 (6 bases). The length of the CDR3 is 15 residues. Germline V gene lookup returns CDR1 SGHTA and CDR2 FQGNSA. With 1 base removed from V and 4 bases from J, the gap between germline ends came to 10 bases. The CDR3 reads CASSLVRGNNEKLFF. In DNA form, the CDR3 reads TGTGCCAGCAGCTTAGTTAGGGGGAATAATGAAAAACTGTTTTTT.

This chain uses TRBV5-6 with TRBJ2-6; no clear D gene. Germline-derived CDR1 and CDR2 are SGHDT and YYEEEE. The CDR3 is 13 residues long. Trimming left V 4 bases short and J 4 bases short, with 6 bases between. The CDR3 reads CASSLRGANVLTF. The CDR3 DNA reads TGTGCCAGCAGCCTCCGGGGGGCCAACGTCCTGACTTTC.

DNA of the CDR3: TGTGCCAGCTCAATCAGACAGGGTAATAATAATTCACCCCTCCACTTT. It encodes CASSIRQGNNNSPLHF. The chain carries TRBV18 and TRBJ1-6; TRBD1 matches 7 bases. Per germline, CDR1 KGHSH and CDR2 LQKENI. There are 16 residues in the CDR3. With 5 bases clipped from V and 5 bases from J, the junction kept 9 bases outside the gene matches.

J is TRBJ1-5 and V is TRBV28, with a possible D match to TRBD1 (6 bases). V lost 5 bases, J lost 6 bases, and 14 bases lay in between. The CDR3 is made up of 14 amino acids. Germline loops: CDR1 MDHEN, CDR2 SYDVKM. CDR3 in DNA: TGTGCCAGCAGTCTCCCAACAGGGTCTCAGCCCCAGCATTTT. Protein sequence: CASSLPTGSQPQHF.

J is TRBJ2-1 and V is TRBV7-3, with 7 bases lining up with TRBD1. J gave up 0 bases and V 5 bases, and 4 bases lay outside the gene matches. The length of the CDR3 is 15 residues. CDR1 is SGHTA and CDR2 is FQGTGA in the germline V gene. The CDR3 sequence: CASSRGQTSYNEQFF. In DNA, the CDR3 is TGTGCCAGCAGCCGGGGACAGACCTCCTACAATGAGCAGTTCTTC.

V and J are TRBV5-4 and TRBJ2-5, with no clear D. The CDR3 is 14 residues long. The V and J ends lost 2 bases and 5 bases respectively, with 13 bases between them. Looked up from germline, CDR1 is SGHNT and CDR2 is YYREEE (reference sequence). The CDR3 loop reads CASSFGVGRETQYF. The CDR3 nucleotides read TGTGCCAGCAGCTTTGGAGTCGGCAGGGAGACCCAGTACTTC.

This chain joins TRBV5-1 and TRBJ2-1, with D perhaps TRBD1 (5 bases). CDR1 is SGHRS and CDR2 is YFSETQ in the germline V gene. The CDR3 runs 14 residues. The V end lost 0 bases, the J end lost 1 base, and 5 bases lay between the germline ends. The CDR3 protein is CASSLGQSYNEQFF. DNA for the CDR3: TGCGCCAGCAGCTTGGGACAGTCCTACAATGAGCAGTTCTTC. Complete variable domain (other parts from reference TRBV5-1 and TRBJ2-1): KAGVTQTPRYLIKTRGQQVTLSCSPISGHRSVSWYQQTPGQGLQFLFEYFSETQRNKGNFPGRFSGRQFSNSRSEMNVSTLELGDSALYLCASSLGQSYNEQFFGPGTRLTVL.

This clone was detected once. The gene calls are TRBV4-1 and TRBJ2-6, with 8 bases identical to TRBD2. Germline CDR1 and CDR2: MGHRA and YSYEKL. The CDR3 extends over 18 amino acids. The junction had 8 bases not matched to a gene; V was cut back by 4 bases and J by 0 bases. The CDR3 here is CASSLSEGTSSGANVLTF. The CDR3 DNA follows: TGCGCCAGCAGCCTCAGCGAAGGGACTAGCTCTGGGGCCAACGTCCTGACTTTC.

This clone was counted only a few times. The rearrangement joins TRBV15 to TRBJ2-5; 9 nucleotides align to TRBD2. Trimming at V came to 7 bases and at J to 1 base, leaving 10 bases not matched to a gene. The CDR3 covers 16 residues. Germline V gives CDR1 LNHNV, CDR2 YYDKDF (reference sequence). The CDR3 loop reads CATTSRERGAQETQYF. DNA for the CDR3: TGTGCCACCACCTCCAGAGAGCGGGGGGCCCAAGAGACCCAGTACTTC.

This chain joins TRBV11-2 and TRBJ1-5; weak D call: TRBD1 (5 bases). The CDR3 contains 13 residues. The germline V and J ends were trimmed by 5 bases and 9 bases, with 14 bases remaining between them. The V gene's germline CDR1 is SGHAT and CDR2 FQNNGV. The CDR3 reads CASSRDQVGPQHF. The CDR3 coding sequence is TGTGCCAGCAGCCGGGACCAGGTAGGGCCCCAGCATTTT.

This chain uses TRBV5-1 with TRBJ1-1, with TRBD1 matching over 7 bases. There are 13 residues in the CDR3. Losses at the gene ends were 4 bases for V and 5 bases for J; bases not matched to a gene: 5. The V gene's germline CDR1 is SGHRS and CDR2 YFSETQ. CDR3 in DNA: TGCGCCAGCAGCCTGGGACAGCAAACTGAAGCTTTCTTT. Its protein product is CASSLGQQTEAFF. The variable domain in full, with the rest retrieved from reference TRBV5-1 and TRBJ1-1, is KAGVTQTPRYLIKTRGQQVTLSCSPISGHRSVSWYQQTPGQGLQFLFEYFSETQRNKGNFPGRFSGRQFSNSRSEMNVSTLELGDSALYLCASSLGQQTEAFFGQGTRLTVV.

The chain links TRBV7-3 to TRBJ1-2; TRBD1 matches at 8 bases. The CDR3 length is 14 residues. CDR1 is SGHTA and CDR2 is FQGTGA in the germline V gene. V gave up 4 bases and J gave up 7 bases; unmatched junction bases: 8. The CDR3 region is CASSSSGTGGGYTF. The CDR3 nucleotides are TGTGCCAGCAGCTCCTCCGGGACAGGTGGTGGCTACACCTTC.

The chain uses TRBV4-1 and TRBJ2-2, with 12 bases lining up with TRBD2. This CDR3 has 16 residues. Trimming removed 2 bases from V and 5 bases from J; junction bases left unmatched: 3. Germline V CDR1 and CDR2: MGHRA, YSYEKL. The CDR3 here is CASSQLAGGQTGELFF. CDR3 nucleotides: TGCGCCAGCAGCCAACTAGCGGGGGGGCAAACCGGGGAGCTGTTTTTT.

The chain combines TRBV5-4 with TRBJ2-3; D may be TRBD1 (6 bases). The CDR3 covers 15 residues. V gave up 1 base and J gave up 3 bases, with 12 bases separating them. Germline V CDR1 and CDR2: SGHNT, YYREEE (reference sequence). CDR3 sequence (DNA): TGTGCCAGCAGCTTGAGTCAGGGGCTAACAGATACGCAGTATTTT. Its translation: CASSLSQGLTDTQYF.

The V gene is TRBV5-1, the J gene TRBJ2-1; 13 nucleotides match TRBD2. The CDR3 spans 16 residues. V lost 4 bases, J lost 2 bases, and 3 bases stayed unmatched. Germline V gene data show CDR1 as SGHRS and CDR2 as YFSETQ. This CDR3 reads CASSATSGGAYNEQFF. Written as DNA, the CDR3 is TGCGCCAGCAGCGCCACTAGCGGGGGGGCCTACAATGAGCAGTTCTTC.

V gene TRBV9 combines with J gene TRBJ2-1; D not resolved. The CDR3 extends over 13 amino acids. Per the germline V gene, CDR1 is SGDLS and CDR2 is YYNGEE. V was shortened by 0 bases and J by 12 bases, with 13 bases between the two germline ends. CDR3 nucleotide sequence: TGTGCCAGCAGCGTAGCTATAGAATTGACGCAGTTCTTC. This translates into CASSVAIELTQFF.

The chain carries TRBV5-1 and TRBJ2-3; no clear D. The CDR3 is made up of 13 amino acids. V was pared by 3 bases and J by 6 bases, with 11 bases between. Germline CDR1 is SGHRS and CDR2 is YFSETQ. CDR3 coding DNA: TGCGCCAGCAGCTCAGATCTCGGGGATACGCAGTATTTT. It encodes CASSSDLGDTQYF.

The chain combines TRBV18 with TRBJ2-2, with D maybe TRBD2 (5 bases). Trimming shortened V by 4 bases and J by 6 bases, and 15 bases separated the two germline ends. The CDR3 spans 15 residues. Germline CDR1 and CDR2: KGHSH and LQKENI. Written as DNA, the CDR3 is TGTGCCAGCTCACTTACTAGGCCGGGGTCCGGGGAGCTGTTTTTT. Translated: CASSLTRPGSGELFF.

Written as DNA, the CDR3 is TGCGCCAGCAGTGAGTCGGCGGCTAGCGGGGGGATTCTAGATACGCAGTATTTT. Translation: CASSESAASGGILDTQYF. The J gene is TRBJ2-3, the V gene TRBV10-1; TRBD2 aligns across 11 bases. Germline V CDR1 and CDR2: WNHNN, SYGVQD (reference sequence). V dropped 0 bases and J dropped 5; count of bases not matched to a gene: 10. There are 18 residues in the CDR3.

This sequence joins TRBV5-1 and TRBJ2-3, with TRBD2 matching over 7 bases. The ends lost 3 bases at V and 4 bases at J; junction bases unmatched: 8. Germline V lookup: CDR1 SGHRS, CDR2 YFSETQ. The CDR3 covers 15 residues. CDR3 in amino acids: CASSYGAAGADTQYF. The CDR3 region has the DNA TGCGCCAGCAGCTACGGAGCGGCGGGGGCAGATACGCAGTATTTT.

The J gene is TRBJ1-1, the V gene TRBV5-6, with D perhaps matching TRBD1 (5 bases). V was trimmed by 0 bases and J by 1 base, leaving 7 bases between them. Germline V CDR1 and CDR2: SGHDT, YYEEEE. This CDR3 region has 14 residues. Here the CDR3 reads CASSLDRKNTEAFF. The DNA of the CDR3 is TGTGCCAGCAGCTTGGACAGGAAGAACACTGAAGCTTTCTTT.

The gene calls are TRBV6-1 and TRBJ2-1, with D unresolved. The germline V and J ends were trimmed by 3 bases and 7 bases, with 22 bases remaining between them. The CDR3 totals 17 residues. Germline CDR1 is MNHNS and CDR2 is SASEGT. This CDR3 reads CASSDPVSSLGSNEQFF. In nucleotides, the CDR3 is TGTGCCAGCAGTGACCCCGTCTCGAGTCTAGGCTCGAATGAGCAGTTCTTC.

The rearrangement uses TRBV5-1 and TRBJ2-3, with a possible D match to TRBD1 (5 bases). Germline CDR1 reads SGHRS; CDR2 reads YFSETQ. This CDR3 has 15 residues. Trimming pared 4 bases from V and 0 bases from J, leaving 12 bases between. The CDR3 sequence: CASSPTGSSTDTQYF. The CDR3 DNA follows: TGCGCCAGCAGCCCAACAGGATCTAGCACAGATACGCAGTATTTT. The full variable domain, completed using reference TRBV5-1 and TRBJ2-3, is KAGVTQTPRYLIKTRGQQVTLSCSPISGHRSVSWYQQTPGQGLQFLFEYFSETQRNKGNFPGRFSGRQFSNSRSEMNVSTLELGDSALYLCASSPTGSSTDTQYFGPGTRLTVL.

The gene calls are TRBV6-5 and TRBJ2-5, with D perhaps matching TRBD2 (5 bases). Germline CDR1 is MNHEY and CDR2 is SVGAGI. V shed 6 bases and J shed 7 bases, with 12 bases lying between them. The CDR3 has 12 residues. The CDR3 DNA is TGTGCCAGCAGCCGCCCAAGCGGGACCCAGTACTTC. Translating gives CASSRPSGTQYF.

The chain is built from TRBV28 and TRBJ1-1; perhaps TRBD1 as D (5 bases). CDR1 is MDHEN and CDR2 is SYDVKM in the germline V gene. This CDR3 has 13 residues. Trimming stripped 11 bases from V and 4 bases from J, with 17 bases between. The CDR3 sequence: CAGGTRGGTEAFF. The CDR3 DNA sequence: TGTGCCGGGGGTACTAGGGGAGGCACTGAAGCTTTCTTT.